A single TCR beta chain is shown here with its context. The CD4+ fraction was divided into a CD45RA+ naive subset and a CD45RA-negative memory subset. Generated by immunoSEQ multiplex PCR, the TCRdb table keeps only in-frame clones and is missing some. The data contain fewer than 1.4 million clones, approximately 80% of them singletons. This CDR3 comprises 15 residues. V lost 6 bases and J 4 bases, leaving 18 bases between the germline ends. The germline V gene has CDR1 KGHSH and CDR2 LQKENI. The data derive from a study of shared clonotypes between healthy human individuals. Sequencing was carried out using memory CD4+ T cells from PBMCs. Subset given: CD45RA-negative fraction. The TCR comes from a man between 18 and 29 years old in good health. Some clones in this sample may be carry-over from other donors' samples. The rearrangement joins TRBV18 to TRBJ1-2; D uncertain. This chain's CDR3 is CASSRDSAPGYGYTF. In DNA form, the CDR3 reads TGTGCCAGCTCCCGTGATTCGGCACCTGGCTATGGCTACACCTTC.